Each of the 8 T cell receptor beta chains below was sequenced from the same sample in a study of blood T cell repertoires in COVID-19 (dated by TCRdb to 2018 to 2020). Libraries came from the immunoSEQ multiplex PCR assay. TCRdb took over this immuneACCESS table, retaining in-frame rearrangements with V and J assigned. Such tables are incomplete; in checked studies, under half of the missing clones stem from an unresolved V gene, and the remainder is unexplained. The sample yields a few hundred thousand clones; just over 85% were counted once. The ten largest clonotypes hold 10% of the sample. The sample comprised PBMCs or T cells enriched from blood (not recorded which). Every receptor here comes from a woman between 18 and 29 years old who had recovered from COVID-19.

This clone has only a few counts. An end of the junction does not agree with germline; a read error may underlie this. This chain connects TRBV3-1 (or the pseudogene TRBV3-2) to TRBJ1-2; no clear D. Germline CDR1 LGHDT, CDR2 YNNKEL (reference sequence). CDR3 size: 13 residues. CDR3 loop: CASTQAANYGYTF. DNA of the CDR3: TGTGCCAGCACCCAAGCAGCTAACTATGGCTACACCTTC.

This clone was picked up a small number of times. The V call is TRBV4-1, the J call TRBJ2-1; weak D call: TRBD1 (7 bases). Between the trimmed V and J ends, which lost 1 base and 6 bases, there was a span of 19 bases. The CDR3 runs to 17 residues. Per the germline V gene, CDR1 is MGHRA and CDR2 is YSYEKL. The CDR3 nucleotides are TGCGCCAGCAGCCAAGGGGCGCGGGACAGTACTTTCAATGAGCAGTTCTTC. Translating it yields CASSQGARDSTFNEQFF.

CDR3 amino acids: CASRPGLYNEQFF. The CDR3 region has the DNA TGTGCCAGCCGTCCAGGGCTTTACAATGAGCAGTTCTTC. The chain is built from TRBV5-6 and TRBJ2-1; D might be TRBD1 (5 bases). The germline V gene encodes CDR1 SGHDT and CDR2 YYEEEE. The CDR3 contains 13 residues. The V gene lost 7 bases and the J gene lost 4 bases, with 12 bases spanning the gap. Combining the CDR3 with reference TRBV5-6 and TRBJ2-1 gives the whole variable domain DAGVTQSPTHLIKTRGQQVTLRCSPKSGHDTVSWYQQALGQGPQFIFQYYEEEERQRGNFPDRFSGHQFPNYSSELNVNALLLGDSALYLCASRPGLYNEQFFGPGTRLTVL.

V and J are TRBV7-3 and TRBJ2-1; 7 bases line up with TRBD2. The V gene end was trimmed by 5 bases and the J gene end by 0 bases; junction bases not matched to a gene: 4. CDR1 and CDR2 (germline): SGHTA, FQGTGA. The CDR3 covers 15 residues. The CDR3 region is CASSRTSDSYNEQFF. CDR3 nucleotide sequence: TGTGCCAGCAGCCGTACTAGCGACTCCTACAATGAGCAGTTCTTC.

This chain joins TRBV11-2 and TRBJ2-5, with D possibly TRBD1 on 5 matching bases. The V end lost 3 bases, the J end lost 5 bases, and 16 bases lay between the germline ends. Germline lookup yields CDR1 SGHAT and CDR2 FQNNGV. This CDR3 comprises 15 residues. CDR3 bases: TGTGCCAGCAGCTTTCTCGGCCAGGGTGACGAGACCCAGTACTTC. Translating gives CASSFLGQGDETQYF.

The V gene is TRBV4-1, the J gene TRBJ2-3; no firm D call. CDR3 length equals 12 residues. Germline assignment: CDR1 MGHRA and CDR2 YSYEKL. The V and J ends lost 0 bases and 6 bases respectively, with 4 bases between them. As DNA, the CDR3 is TGCGCCAGCAGCCAAGACTCTGATACGCAGTATTTT. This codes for CASSQDSDTQYF.

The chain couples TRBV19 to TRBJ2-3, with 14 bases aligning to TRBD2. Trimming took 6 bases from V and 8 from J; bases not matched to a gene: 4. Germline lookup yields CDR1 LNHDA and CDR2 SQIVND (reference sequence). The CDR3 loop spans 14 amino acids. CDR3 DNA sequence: TGTGCCAGTAGGACTAGCGGGGGGGCCTCTACGCAGTATTTT. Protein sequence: CASRTSGGASTQYF.

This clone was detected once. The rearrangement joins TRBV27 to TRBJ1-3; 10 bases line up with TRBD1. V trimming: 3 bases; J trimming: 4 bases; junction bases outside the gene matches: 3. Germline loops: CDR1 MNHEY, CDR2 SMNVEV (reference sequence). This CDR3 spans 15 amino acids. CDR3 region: CASSLDRGTGNTIYF. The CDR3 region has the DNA TGTGCCAGCAGTTTGGACAGGGGGACCGGAAACACCATATATTTT.